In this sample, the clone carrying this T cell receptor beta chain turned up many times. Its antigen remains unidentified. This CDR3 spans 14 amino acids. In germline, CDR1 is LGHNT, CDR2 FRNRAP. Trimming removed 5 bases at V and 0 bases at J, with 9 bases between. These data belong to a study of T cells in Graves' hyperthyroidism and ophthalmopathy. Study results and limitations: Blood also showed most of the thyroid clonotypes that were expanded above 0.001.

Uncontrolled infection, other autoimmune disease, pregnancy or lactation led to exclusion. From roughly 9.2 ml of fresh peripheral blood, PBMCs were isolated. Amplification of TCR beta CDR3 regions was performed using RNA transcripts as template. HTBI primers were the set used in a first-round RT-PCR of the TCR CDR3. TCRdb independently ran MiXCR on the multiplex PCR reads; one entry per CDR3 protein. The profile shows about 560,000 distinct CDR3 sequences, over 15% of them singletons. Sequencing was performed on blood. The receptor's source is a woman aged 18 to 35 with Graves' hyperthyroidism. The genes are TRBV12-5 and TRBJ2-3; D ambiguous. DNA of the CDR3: TGTGCTAGTGGTGATAGAGATAGCACAGATACGCAGTATTTT. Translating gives CASGDRDSTDTQYF.